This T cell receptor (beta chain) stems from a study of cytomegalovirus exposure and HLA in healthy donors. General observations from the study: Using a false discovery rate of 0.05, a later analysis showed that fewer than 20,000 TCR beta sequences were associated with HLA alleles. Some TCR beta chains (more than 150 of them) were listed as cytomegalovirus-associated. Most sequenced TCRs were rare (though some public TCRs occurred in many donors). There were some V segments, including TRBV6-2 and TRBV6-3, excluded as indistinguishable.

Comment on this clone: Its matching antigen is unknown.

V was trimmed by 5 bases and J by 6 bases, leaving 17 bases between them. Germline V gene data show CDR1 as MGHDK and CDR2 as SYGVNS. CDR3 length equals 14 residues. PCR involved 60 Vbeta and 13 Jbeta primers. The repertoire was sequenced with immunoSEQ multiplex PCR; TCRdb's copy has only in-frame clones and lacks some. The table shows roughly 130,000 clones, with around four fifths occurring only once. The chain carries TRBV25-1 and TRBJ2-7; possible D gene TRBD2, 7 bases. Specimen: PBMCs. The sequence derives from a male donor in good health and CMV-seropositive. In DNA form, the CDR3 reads TGTGCCAGCAGTAGGGGGGGTTTCGAGGGCGAGCAGTACTTC. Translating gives CASSRGGFEGEQYF.